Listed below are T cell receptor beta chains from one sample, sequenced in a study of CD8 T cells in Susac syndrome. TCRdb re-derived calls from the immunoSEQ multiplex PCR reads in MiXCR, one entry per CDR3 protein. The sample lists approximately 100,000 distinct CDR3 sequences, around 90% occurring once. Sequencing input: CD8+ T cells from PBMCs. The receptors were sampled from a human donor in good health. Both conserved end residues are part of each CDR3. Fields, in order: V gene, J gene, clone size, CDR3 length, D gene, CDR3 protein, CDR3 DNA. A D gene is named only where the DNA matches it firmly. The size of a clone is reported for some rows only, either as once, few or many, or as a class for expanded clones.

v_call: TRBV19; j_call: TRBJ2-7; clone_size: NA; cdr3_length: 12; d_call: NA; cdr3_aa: CASSMRRGEQYF; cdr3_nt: TGTGCCAGTAGTATGAGGCGTGGCGAGCAGTACTTC
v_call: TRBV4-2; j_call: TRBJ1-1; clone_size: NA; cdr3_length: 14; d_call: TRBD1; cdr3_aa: CASSLNRGGTEAFF; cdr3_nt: TGTGCCAGCAGCCTCAACAGGGGTGGCACTGAAGCTTTCTTT
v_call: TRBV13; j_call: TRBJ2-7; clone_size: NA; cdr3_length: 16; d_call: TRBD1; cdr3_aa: CASSYGRTGGGDEQYF; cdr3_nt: TGTGCCAGCAGCTACGGGCGGACAGGGGGTGGCGACGAGCAGTACTTC
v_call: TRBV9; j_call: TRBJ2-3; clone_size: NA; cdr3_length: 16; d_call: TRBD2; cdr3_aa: CASSNRLAGTTDTQYF; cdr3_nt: TGTGCCAGCAGCAATAGACTAGCGGGGACCACAGATACGCAGTATTTT
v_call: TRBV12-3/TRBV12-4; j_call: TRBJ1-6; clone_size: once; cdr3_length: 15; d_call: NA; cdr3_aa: CASSLYRDPNSPLHF; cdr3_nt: TGTGCCAGCAGTCTCTACCGGGACCCAAATTCACCCCTCCACTTT
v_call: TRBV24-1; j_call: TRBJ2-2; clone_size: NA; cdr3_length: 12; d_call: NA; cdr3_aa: CATSDSVGELFF; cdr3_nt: TGTGCCACCAGTGATTCTGTCGGGGAGCTGTTTTTT
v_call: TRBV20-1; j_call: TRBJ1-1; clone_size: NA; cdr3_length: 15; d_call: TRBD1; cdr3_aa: CSARASGQLNTEAFF; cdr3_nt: TGCAGTGCTAGAGCCTCGGGACAGCTGAACACTGAAGCTTTCTTT
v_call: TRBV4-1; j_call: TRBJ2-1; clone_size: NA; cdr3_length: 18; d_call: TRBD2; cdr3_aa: CASSQDRDYRPGGNEQFF; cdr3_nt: TGCGCCAGCAGCCAAGATAGGGACTACCGACCTGGAGGCAATGAGCAGTTCTTC
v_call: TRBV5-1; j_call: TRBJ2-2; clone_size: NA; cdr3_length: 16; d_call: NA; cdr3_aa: CASRLLGTVNTGELFF; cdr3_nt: TGCGCCAGCAGATTACTCGGGACTGTAAACACCGGGGAGCTGTTTTTT
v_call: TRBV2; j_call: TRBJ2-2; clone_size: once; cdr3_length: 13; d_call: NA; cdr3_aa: CASSVGSTGELFF; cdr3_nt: TGTGCCAGCAGTGTGGGGAGCACCGGGGAGCTGTTTTTT
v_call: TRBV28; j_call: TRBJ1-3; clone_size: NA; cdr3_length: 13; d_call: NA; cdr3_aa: CASTPFSGNTIYF; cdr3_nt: TGTGCCAGCACTCCCTTCTCTGGAAACACCATATATTTT
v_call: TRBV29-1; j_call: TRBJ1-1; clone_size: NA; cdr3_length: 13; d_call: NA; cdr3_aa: CSVLYRGMTEAFF; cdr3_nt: TGCAGCGTACTATACCGGGGAATGACTGAAGCTTTCTTT
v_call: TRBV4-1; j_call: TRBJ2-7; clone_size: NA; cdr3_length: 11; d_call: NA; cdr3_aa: CASSQLNEQYF; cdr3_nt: TGCGCCAGCAGCCAATTAAACGAGCAGTACTTC
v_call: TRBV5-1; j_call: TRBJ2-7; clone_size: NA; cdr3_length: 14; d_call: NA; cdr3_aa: CASRAQASSYEQYF; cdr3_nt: TGCGCCAGCAGAGCACAGGCCTCCTCCTACGAGCAGTACTTC
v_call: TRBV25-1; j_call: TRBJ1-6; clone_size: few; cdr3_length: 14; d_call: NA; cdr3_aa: CASSDPPSNSPLHF; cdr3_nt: TGTGCCAGCAGTGACCCCCCTTCCAATTCACCCCTCCACTTT
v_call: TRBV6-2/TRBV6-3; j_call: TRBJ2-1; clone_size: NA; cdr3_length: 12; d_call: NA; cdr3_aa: CASGEGINEQFF; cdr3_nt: TGTGCCAGCGGAGAGGGTATTAATGAGCAGTTCTTC
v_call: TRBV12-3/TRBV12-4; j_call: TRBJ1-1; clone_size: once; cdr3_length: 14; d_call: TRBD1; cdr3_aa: CASSGQALNTEAFF; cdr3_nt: TGTGCCAGCAGTGGACAGGCACTGAACACTGAAGCTTTCTTT